This TCR beta chain is from a study of shared clonotypes between healthy human individuals. Both subsets, CD45RA+ naive and CD45RA-negative memory, were split from the CD4+ cells. A note on this clone: Its antigen is not identified.

V lost 6 bases and J lost 5, with 14 bases in between. CDR3 length: 13 amino acids. CDR1 is SGHRS and CDR2 is YFSETQ in the germline V gene. The protocol was immunoSEQ multiplex PCR, while the TCRdb copy is restricted to in-frame clones and leaves out a portion. The sample has a few million clones, 85% to 95% seen once. Overall study findings and caveats: A generally larger estimated richness was seen in naive subsets than in memory subsets. Clonotypes not shared had lower generation probabilities than those common to all four donors.

V and J are TRBV5-1 and TRBJ2-5, with D perhaps being TRBD1 or TRBD2 (5 bases each). Sequenced material: naive CD4+ T cells from PBMCs. The sample's subset: CD45RA+ positively selected. The TCR originated in a man aged 18 to 29 in good health. Some clones in this sample may be carry-over from other donors' samples. CDR3 amino acids: CASNPGTRETQYF. The DNA for the CDR3 is TGCGCCAGCAACCCGGGGACCAGGGAGACCCAGTACTTC.